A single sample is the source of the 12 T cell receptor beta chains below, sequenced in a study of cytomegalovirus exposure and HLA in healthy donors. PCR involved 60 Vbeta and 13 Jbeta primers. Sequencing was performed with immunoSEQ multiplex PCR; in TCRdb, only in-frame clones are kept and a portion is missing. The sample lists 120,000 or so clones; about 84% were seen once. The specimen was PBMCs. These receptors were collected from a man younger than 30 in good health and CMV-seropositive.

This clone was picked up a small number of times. CDR3 protein: CASSARGVTYEQYF. The CDR3 DNA reads TGTGCCAGCAGCGCCCGGGGGGTCACCTACGAGCAGTACTTC. The V and J genes are TRBV7-8 and TRBJ2-7, with TRBD2 matching 7 bases. The CDR3 spans 14 residues. The junction had 6 bases not matched to a gene; V was cut back by 5 bases and J by 2 bases. Germline V gene sequence: CDR1 SGHVS, CDR2 FQNEAQ.

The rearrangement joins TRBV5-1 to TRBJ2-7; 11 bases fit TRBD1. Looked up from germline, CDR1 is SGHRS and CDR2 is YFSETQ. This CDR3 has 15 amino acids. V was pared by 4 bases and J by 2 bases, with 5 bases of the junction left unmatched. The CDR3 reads CASSDGTGGAYEQYF. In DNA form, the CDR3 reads TGCGCCAGCAGCGATGGGACAGGGGGTGCCTACGAGCAGTACTTC.

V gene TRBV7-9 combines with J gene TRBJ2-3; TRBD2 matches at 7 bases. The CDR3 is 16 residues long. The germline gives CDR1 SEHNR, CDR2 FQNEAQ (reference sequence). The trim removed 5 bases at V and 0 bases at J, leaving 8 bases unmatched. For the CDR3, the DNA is TGTGCCAGCAGCCGACGGGGGGAGCTTAGCACAGATACGCAGTATTTT. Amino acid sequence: CASSRRGELSTDTQYF. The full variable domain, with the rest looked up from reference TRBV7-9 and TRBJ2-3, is DTGVSQNPRHKITKRGQNVTFRCDPISEHNRLYWYRQTLGQGPEFLTYFQNEAQLEKSRLLSDRFSAERPKGSFSTLEIQRTEQGDSAMYLCASSRRGELSTDTQYFGPGTRLTVL.

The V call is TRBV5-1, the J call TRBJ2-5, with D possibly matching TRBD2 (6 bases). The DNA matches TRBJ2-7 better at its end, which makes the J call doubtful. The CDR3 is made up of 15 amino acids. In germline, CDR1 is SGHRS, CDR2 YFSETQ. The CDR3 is CASSLGSGGTYEQYF. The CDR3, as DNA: TGCGCCAGCAGCTTGGGCTCCGGGGGAACCTACGAGCAGTACTTC.

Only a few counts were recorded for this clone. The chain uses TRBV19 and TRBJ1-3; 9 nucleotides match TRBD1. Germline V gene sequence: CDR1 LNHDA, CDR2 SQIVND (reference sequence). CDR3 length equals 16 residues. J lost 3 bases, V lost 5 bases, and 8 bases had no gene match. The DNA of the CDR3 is TGTGCCAGTAGTGTATCAAACAGGGGGCTTGGAAACACCATATATTTT. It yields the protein CASSVSNRGLGNTIYF.

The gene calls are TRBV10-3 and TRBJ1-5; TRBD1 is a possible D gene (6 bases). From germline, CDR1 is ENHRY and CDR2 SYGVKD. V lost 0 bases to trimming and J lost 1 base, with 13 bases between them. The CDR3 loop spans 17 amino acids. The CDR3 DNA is TGTGCCATCAGTGAGTCGGCCAGGGGAATCAGCAATCAGCCCCAGCATTTT. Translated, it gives CAISESARGISNQPQHF.

The CDR3 sequence: CASSRRGPGTTQNTGELFF. In nucleotides, the CDR3 is TGTGCCAGCAGCCGCAGGGGCCCCGGGACAACCCAAAACACCGGGGAGCTGTTTTTT. The chain employs TRBV7-9 and TRBJ2-2; a weak D match, TRBD1 (6 bases). The V end was cut by 5 bases, the J end by 2 bases, with 24 bases between. CDR1 and CDR2 (germline): SEHNR, FQNEAQ (reference sequence). The CDR3 covers 19 residues.

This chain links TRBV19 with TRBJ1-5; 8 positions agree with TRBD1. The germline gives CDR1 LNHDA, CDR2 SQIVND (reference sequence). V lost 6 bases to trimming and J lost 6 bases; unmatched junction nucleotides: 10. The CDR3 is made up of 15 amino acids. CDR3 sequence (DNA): TGTGCCAGTAGAACCAGGACAGGGACGGTTCAGCCCCAGCATTTT. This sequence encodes CASRTRTGTVQPQHF.

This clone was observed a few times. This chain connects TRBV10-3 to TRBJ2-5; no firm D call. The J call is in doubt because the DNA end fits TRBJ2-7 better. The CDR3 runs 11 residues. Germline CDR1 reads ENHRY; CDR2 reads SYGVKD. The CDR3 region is CAISDIYEQYF. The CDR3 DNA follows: TGTGCCATCAGTGACATCTACGAGCAGTACTTC.

For the CDR3, the DNA is TGTGCCAGCAACGAGAGCAATCAGCCCCAGCATTTT. Translation gives CASNESNQPQHF. The chain is built from TRBV6-5 and TRBJ1-5, with unresolved D. The CDR3 loop spans 12 amino acids. Germline-derived CDR1 and CDR2 are MNHEY and SVGAGI. Trimming stripped 7 bases from V and 1 base from J, with 5 bases between.

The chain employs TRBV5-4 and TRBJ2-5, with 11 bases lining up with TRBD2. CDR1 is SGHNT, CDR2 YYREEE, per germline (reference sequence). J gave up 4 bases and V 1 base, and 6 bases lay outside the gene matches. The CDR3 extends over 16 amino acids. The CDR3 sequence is CASSLYGLAGGETQYF. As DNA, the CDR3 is TGTGCCAGCAGCTTGTACGGGCTAGCGGGAGGAGAGACCCAGTACTTC.

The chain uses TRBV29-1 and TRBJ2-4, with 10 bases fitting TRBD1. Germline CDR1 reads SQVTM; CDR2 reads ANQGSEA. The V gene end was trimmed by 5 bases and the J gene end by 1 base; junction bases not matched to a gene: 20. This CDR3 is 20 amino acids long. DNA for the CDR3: TGCAGCGTTCCCCCGAACATTGTGGGGACAGGGGAAAGGGCCAAAAACATTCAGTACTTC. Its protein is CSVPPNIVGTGERAKNIQYF. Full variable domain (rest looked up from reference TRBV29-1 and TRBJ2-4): SAVISQKPSRDICQRGTSLTIQCQVDSQVTMMFWYRQQPGQSLTLIATANQGSEATYESGFVIDKFPISRPNLTFSTLTVSNMSPEDSSIYLCSVPPNIVGTGERAKNIQYFGAGTRLSVL.